This T cell receptor (beta chain) originates from a study of patients and donors after allogeneic stem cell transplantation. The V and J ends lost 4 bases and 11 bases respectively, with 14 bases between them. Per the germline V gene, CDR1 is MNHEY and CDR2 is SMNVEV (reference sequence). The CDR3 is 12 residues long. TCRdb called the RT-PCR reads again in MiXCR, with one record for every CDR3 protein. The table includes about a million distinct CDR3 sequences, over 15% detected once. Sequencing input: blood, either unsorted or a sorted T cell fraction (not recorded which). The J gene is TRBJ1-1, the V gene TRBV27; D ambiguous. The receptor was isolated from a human donor who was either an allogeneic HSCT recipient or a stem cell or donor lymphocyte infusion donor (not recorded which). It is not recorded whose cells these are; they may come from a transplant donor. The CDR3 region has the DNA TGTGCCAGCAGTTCCACAAGGGATCAGGCTTTCTTT. It is translated as CASSSTRDQAFF.